These T cell receptor beta chains were read from a single sample in a study of shared clonotypes between healthy human individuals. Sequenced by immunoSEQ multiplex PCR; TCRdb stores in-frame clones only, minus some. The repertoire holds about 2.2 million clones, with approximately 92% as singletons. Material for sequencing was naive CD8+ T cells from PBMCs. These receptors were collected from a man aged 18 to 35 in good health. Some clones in this sample may be carry-over from other donors' samples. The CDR3 runs from the conserved cysteine through the conserved F or W. D genes are given only for firm matches. Some rows have no size entry. The others give once, few or many, or a class for an expanded clone.

-	TRBV10-1	-	TRBJ2-7	TGCGCCAGCAGCCCCCGGGACTCCTACGAGCAGTACTTC	CASSPRDSYEQYF
-	TRBV11-3	-	TRBJ2-1	TGTGCCAGCAGCCCGAGAACAGGGGAGCAGTTCTTC	CASSPRTGEQFF
TRBD2	TRBV7-9	once	TRBJ2-1	TGTGCCAGCAGCTTAGTTGTGCGGGAGCGCCACAATGAGCAGTTCTTC	CASSLVVRERHNEQFF
-	TRBV11-2	-	TRBJ2-1	TGTGCCAGCAGCTTAGCGGGAGTAATAGGCAATGAGCAGTTCTTC	CASSLAGVIGNEQFF
-	TRBV29-1	-	TRBJ1-2	TGCAGCGTTGATTCAGCGGCCTATGGCTACACCTTC	CSVDSAAYGYTF
-	TRBV27	once	TRBJ1-5	TGTGCCAGCAGTTTGGGTTGGCGGGGTCAGCCCCAGCATTTT	CASSLGWRGQPQHF
-	TRBV10-1	-	TRBJ2-2	TGCGCCGAGGGGGGGGCCACCGGGGAGCTGTTTTTT	CAEGGATGELFF
TRBD2	TRBV2	-	TRBJ2-5	TGTGCCAGCAGCAAGGGACTAGCGGGAGGGCCGAGTGAGACCCAGTACTTC	CASSKGLAGGPSETQYF
-	TRBV4-1	-	TRBJ2-6	TGCGCCAGCAGCCTGCCCGCGGGGGGGGCCAACGTCCTGACTTTC	CASSLPAGGANVLTF
-	TRBV7-6	once	TRBJ2-6	TGTGCCAGCAGCCCCAAGGGCGGTTCCGGGGCCAACGTCCTGACTTTC	CASSPKGGSGANVLTF
TRBD2	TRBV18	-	TRBJ2-5	TGTGCCAGCTCACCAAAGGGACTAGCGGGAGTTAAGGAGACCCAGTACTTC	CASSPKGLAGVKETQYF
TRBD1	TRBV7-6	once	TRBJ2-3	TGTGCCAGCAGTTCCGACAGGGCGCCAGATACGCAGTATTTT	CASSSDRAPDTQYF
-	TRBV5-4	-	TRBJ1-2	TGTGCCAGCAGCCCCGAGTGGGGGGGTAATGGCTACACCTTC	CASSPEWGGNGYTF
-	TRBV4-3	-	TRBJ2-2	TGCGCCAGCAGCCCCGCGGGTGGTAGGGTGAACACCGGGGAGCTGTTTTTT	CASSPAGGRVNTGELFF
TRBD1	TRBV6-5	-	TRBJ1-3	TGTGCCAGCTGGACAGGGCCTGGAAACACCATATATTTT	CASWTGPGNTIYF
-	TRBV7-8	-	TRBJ2-3	TGTGCCAGCAGGGCCAGGAGCACAGATACGCAGTATTTT	CASRARSTDTQYF
-	TRBV28	-	TRBJ2-5	TGTGCCAGCAGTTCCCCCTCGGCTCAAGAGACCCAGTACTTC	CASSSPSAQETQYF
-	TRBV13	-	TRBJ2-2	TGTGCCAGCAGCTTAGGCCGGAGGGTTGGCACCGGGGAGCTGTTTTTT	CASSLGRRVGTGELFF
-	TRBV9	-	TRBJ2-7	TGTGCCAGCAGCGTAGTCGGGGGAGGAACCTACGAGCAGTACTTC	CASSVVGGGTYEQYF
-	TRBV28	-	TRBJ2-7	TGTGCCAGCAGTCCTTATTCCGGCAGGGAGTACGAGCAGTACTTC	CASSPYSGREYEQYF
TRBD1	TRBV29-1	-	TRBJ2-2	TGCAGCGTTGAGGGGACAGGGGATGGGACCGGGGAGCTGTTTTTT	CSVEGTGDGTGELFF
TRBD1	TRBV4-3	-	TRBJ1-2	TGCGCCAGCAGCCAAGAGGTAGGGGGCGCGTGGGGCTACACCTTC	CASSQEVGGAWGYTF
-	TRBV28	once	TRBJ2-1	TGTGCCAGCAGTTTCCCAGGATCCTACAATGAGCAGTTCTTC	CASSFPGSYNEQFF
-	TRBV27	once	TRBJ2-7	TGTGCCAGCAGTCCTCAAAGCTCCTACGAGCAGTACTTC	CASSPQSSYEQYF
-	TRBV19	-	TRBJ2-2	TGTGCCAGTGTGGTCGGCACCGGGGAGCTGTTTTTT	CASVVGTGELFF
-	TRBV18	-	TRBJ2-5	TGTGCCAGCTCAGAATTAACTCAAGAGACCCAGTACTTC	CASSELTQETQYF
TRBD1	TRBV28	-	TRBJ1-3	TGTGCCAGCAGTTATAGGGGGCGAGGAAACACCATATATTTT	CASSYRGRGNTIYF
-	TRBV7-9	-	TRBJ2-7	TGTGCCAGCAGCTCCCTCGCCTCCTACGAGCAGTACTTC	CASSSLASYEQYF
-	TRBV6-8	once	TRBJ1-3	TGTGCCAGCATATCGAGAAAGCCTGGAAACACCATATATTTT	CASISRKPGNTIYF
-	TRBV7-8	-	TRBJ2-1	TGTGCCAGCACCCCAGAGGGCGGGACGCATGAGCAGTTCTTC	CASTPEGGTHEQFF
TRBD1	TRBV9	-	TRBJ1-2	TGTGCCAGCAGCACAGGGGGTTCCAACTATGGCTACACCTTC	CASSTGGSNYGYTF
-	TRBV7-2	-	TRBJ2-1	TGTGCCAGCAGCTTCTACTCCTACAATGAGCAGTTCTTC	CASSFYSYNEQFF
-	TRBV5-5	-	TRBJ2-7	TGTGCCAGCAGCTTGGGGTGGTTAAACTACGAGCAGTACTTC	CASSLGWLNYEQYF
TRBD2	TRBV5-1	-	TRBJ2-7	TGCGCCAGCAGCCCAGGCGATATAGGACTAGCGTACTACGAGCAGTACTTC	CASSPGDIGLAYYEQYF
-	TRBV6-5	-	TRBJ2-7	TGTGCCAGCAGTTACGAGGGTTCAGTCTACGAGCAGTACTTC	CASSYEGSVYEQYF
-	TRBV19	-	TRBJ1-1	TGTGCCACCAACGGACAGATGAACACTGAAGCTTTCTTT	CATNGQMNTEAFF
-	TRBV10-3	-	TRBJ1-3	TGTGCCATCAGTGAGTCCGACAGAGCCTCTGGAAACACCATATATTTT	CAISESDRASGNTIYF
-	TRBV28	-	TRBJ1-1	TGTGCCAGCAGTTTATTCATGCGCCTGAACACTGAAGCTTTCTTT	CASSLFMRLNTEAFF
TRBD1	TRBV5-6	-	TRBJ1-1	TGTGCCGGCAGCTTGCTCCGGGACAGCCTCATGAACACTGAAGCTTTCTTT	CAGSLLRDSLMNTEAFF
-	TRBV7-8	-	TRBJ2-7	TGTGCCAGCAGCTTAAATAAAGGGGGCTACGAGCAGTACTTC	CASSLNKGGYEQYF
TRBD2	TRBV29-1	-	TRBJ2-3	TGCAGCGTTGTTCGAACTAGCGGGGACACAGATACGCAGTATTTT	CSVVRTSGDTDTQYF
-	TRBV6-5	-	TRBJ2-1	TGTGCCAGCAGTTACTCAAAAAACTCCTACAATGAGCAGTTCTTC	CASSYSKNSYNEQFF
-	TRBV6-5	once	TRBJ1-2	TGTGCCAGCAGTTATGGGGGGGGCTATGGCTACACCTTC	CASSYGGGYGYTF
-	TRBV19	-	TRBJ1-1	TGTGCCAGTATGGGGACACCCGTGAACACTGAAGCTTTCTTT	CASMGTPVNTEAFF
TRBD1	TRBV5-8	-	TRBJ2-7	TGTGCCAGCAGCCCCCTGACAGGGCCGCGCGAGCAGTACTTC	CASSPLTGPREQYF
TRBD1	TRBV5-1	-	TRBJ1-1	TGCGCCAGCAGCCCCAGGGGGCAAAAGGGAGCTTTCTTT	CASSPRGQKGAFF
TRBD2	TRBV7-9	-	TRBJ2-7	TGTGCCAGCAGCTTAGTTGCGGAACCTCTGGGGCAGCGGGACTACGAGCAGTACTTC	CASSLVAEPLGQRDYEQYF
-	TRBV27	-	TRBJ2-7	TGTGCCAGCAGTTTTGAGGCTAGTTCACCCTACGAGCAGTACTTC	CASSFEASSPYEQYF
-	TRBV28	-	TRBJ2-2	TGTGCCAGCAGTTCAGCGGGGACACTAACCGGGGAGCTGTTTTTT	CASSSAGTLTGELFF
TRBD1	TRBV9	once	TRBJ1-3	TGTGCCAGCAGCGGAGACCCCGGGGCAGGGGGTTGGAACACCATATATTTT	CASSGDPGAGGWNTIYF